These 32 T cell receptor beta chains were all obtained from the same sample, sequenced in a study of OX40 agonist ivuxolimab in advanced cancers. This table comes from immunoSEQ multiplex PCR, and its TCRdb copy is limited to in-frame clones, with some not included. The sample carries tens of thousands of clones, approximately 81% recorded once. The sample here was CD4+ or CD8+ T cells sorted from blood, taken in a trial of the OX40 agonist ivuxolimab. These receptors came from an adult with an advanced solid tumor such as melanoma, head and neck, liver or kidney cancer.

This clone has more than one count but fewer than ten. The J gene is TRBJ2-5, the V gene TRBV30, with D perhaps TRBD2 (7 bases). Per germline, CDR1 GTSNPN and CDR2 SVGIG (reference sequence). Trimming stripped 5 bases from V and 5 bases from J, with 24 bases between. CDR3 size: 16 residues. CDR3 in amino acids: CAWGGQWGGGRETQYF. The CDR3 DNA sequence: TGTGCCTGGGGCGGACAGTGGGGAGGGGGTAGGGAGACCCAGTACTTC.

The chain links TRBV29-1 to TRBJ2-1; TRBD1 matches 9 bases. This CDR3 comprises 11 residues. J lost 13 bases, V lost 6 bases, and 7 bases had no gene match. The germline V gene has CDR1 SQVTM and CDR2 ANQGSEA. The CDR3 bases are TGCAGCGTGAACCCGGGACAGGGTCAGTTCTTC. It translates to CSVNPGQGQFF.

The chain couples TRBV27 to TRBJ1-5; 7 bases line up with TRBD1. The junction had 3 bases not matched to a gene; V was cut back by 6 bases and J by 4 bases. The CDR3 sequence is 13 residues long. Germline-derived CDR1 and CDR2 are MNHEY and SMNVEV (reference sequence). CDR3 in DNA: TGTGCCAGCAGGAAACAGGGGAATCAGCCCCAGCATTTT. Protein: CASRKQGNQPQHF.

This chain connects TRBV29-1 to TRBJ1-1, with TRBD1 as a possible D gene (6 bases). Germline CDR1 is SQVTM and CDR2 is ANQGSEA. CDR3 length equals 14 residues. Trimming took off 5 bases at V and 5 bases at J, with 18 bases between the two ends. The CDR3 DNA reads TGCAGCGTTCTACGAGGGGGGGTCGGGACTGAAGCTTTCTTT. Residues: CSVLRGGVGTEAFF.

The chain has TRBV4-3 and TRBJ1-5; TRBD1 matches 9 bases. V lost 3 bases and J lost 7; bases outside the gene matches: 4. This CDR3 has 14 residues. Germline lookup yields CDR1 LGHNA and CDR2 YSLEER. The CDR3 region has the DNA TGCGCCAGCAGCCAGGACAGGGGAATCCAGCCCCAGCATTTT. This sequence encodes CASSQDRGIQPQHF.

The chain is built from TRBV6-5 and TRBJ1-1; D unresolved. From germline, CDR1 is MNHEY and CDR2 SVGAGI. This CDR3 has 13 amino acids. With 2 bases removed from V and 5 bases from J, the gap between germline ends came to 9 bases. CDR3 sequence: CASSYNRATEAFF. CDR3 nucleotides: TGTGCCAGCAGTTACAACAGAGCGACTGAAGCTTTCTTT.

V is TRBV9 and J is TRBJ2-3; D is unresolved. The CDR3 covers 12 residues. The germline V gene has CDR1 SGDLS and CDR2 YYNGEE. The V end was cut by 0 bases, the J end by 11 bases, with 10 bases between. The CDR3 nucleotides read TGTGCCAGCAGCGTAGAGGGCCCTGAGCAGTATTTT. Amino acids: CASSVEGPEQYF.

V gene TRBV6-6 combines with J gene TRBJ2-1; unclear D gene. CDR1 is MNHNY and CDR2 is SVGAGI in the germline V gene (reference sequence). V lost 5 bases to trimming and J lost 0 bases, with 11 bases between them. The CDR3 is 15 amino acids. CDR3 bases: TGTGCCAGCAGTCAATACCAGAGCTCCTACAATGAGCAGTTCTTC. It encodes CASSQYQSSYNEQFF.

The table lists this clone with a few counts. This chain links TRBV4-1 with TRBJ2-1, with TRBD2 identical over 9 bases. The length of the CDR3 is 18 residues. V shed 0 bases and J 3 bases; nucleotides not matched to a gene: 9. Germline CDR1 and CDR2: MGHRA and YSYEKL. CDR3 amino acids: CASSQDPGGGDYYNEQFF. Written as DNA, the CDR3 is TGCGCCAGCAGCCAAGACCCGGGCGGGGGGGATTACTACAATGAGCAGTTCTTC.

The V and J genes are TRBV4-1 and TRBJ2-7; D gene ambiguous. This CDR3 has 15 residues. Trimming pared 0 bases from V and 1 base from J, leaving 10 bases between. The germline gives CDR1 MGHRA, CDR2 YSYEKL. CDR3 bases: TGCGCCAGCAGCCAAGACCCGAGCGAGTCCTACGAGCAGTACTTC. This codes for CASSQDPSESYEQYF.

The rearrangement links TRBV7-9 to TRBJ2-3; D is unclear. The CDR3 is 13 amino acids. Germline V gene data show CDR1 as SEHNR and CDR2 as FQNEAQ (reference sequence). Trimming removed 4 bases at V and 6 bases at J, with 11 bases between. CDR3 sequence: CASSSFYGDTQYF. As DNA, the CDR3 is TGTGCCAGCAGCTCCTTTTACGGGGATACGCAGTATTTT.

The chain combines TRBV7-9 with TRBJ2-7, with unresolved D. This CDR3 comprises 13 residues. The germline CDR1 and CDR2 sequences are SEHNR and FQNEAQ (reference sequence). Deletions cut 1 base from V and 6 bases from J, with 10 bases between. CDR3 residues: CASSLDPEVEQYF. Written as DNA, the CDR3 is TGTGCCAGCAGCTTAGACCCAGAAGTCGAGCAGTACTTC.

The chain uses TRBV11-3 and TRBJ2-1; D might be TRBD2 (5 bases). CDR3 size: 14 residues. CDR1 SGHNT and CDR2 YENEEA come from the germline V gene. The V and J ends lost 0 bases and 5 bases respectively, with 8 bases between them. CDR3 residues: CASSLDFGDNEQFF. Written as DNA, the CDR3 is TGTGCCAGCAGCTTAGATTTCGGGGACAATGAGCAGTTCTTC.

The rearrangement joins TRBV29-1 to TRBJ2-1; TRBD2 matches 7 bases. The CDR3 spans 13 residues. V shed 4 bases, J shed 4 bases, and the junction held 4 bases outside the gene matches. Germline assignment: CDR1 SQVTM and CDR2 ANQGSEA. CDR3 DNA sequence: TGCAGCGTTGCGGCTAGCGGATACAATGAGCAGTTCTTC. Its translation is CSVAASGYNEQFF.

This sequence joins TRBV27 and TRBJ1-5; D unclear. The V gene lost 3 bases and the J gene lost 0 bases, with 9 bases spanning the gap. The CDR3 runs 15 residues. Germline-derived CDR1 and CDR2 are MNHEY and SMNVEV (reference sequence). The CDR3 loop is CASSLAGNSNQPQHF. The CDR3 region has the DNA TGTGCCAGCAGTTTGGCCGGTAATAGCAATCAGCCCCAGCATTTT.

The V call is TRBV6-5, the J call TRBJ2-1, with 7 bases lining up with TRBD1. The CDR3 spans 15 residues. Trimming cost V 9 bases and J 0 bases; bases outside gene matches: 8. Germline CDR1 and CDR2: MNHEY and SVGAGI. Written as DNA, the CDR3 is TGTGCCAGTTCTGGGACAGCATACTCCTACAATGAGCAGTTCTTC. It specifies CASSGTAYSYNEQFF.

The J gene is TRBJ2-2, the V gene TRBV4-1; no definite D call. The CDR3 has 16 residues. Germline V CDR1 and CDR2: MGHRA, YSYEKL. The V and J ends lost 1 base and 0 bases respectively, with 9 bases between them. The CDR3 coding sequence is TGCGCCAGCAGCCAAGTGGGGAATTCGAACACCGGGGAGCTGTTTTTT. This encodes CASSQVGNSNTGELFF.

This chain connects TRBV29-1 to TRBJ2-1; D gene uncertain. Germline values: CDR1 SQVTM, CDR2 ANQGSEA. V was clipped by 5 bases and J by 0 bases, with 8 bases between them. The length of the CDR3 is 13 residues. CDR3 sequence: CSVRPSSYNEQFF. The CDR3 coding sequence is TGCAGCGTTCGCCCGAGCTCCTACAATGAGCAGTTCTTC.

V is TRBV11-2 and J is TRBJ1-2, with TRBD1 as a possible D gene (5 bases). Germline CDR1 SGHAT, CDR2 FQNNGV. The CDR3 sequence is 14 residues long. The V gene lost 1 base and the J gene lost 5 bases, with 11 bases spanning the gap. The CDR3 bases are TGTGCCAGCAGCTTAGGCGGGACGGCGTATGGCTACACCTTC. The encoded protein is CASSLGGTAYGYTF.

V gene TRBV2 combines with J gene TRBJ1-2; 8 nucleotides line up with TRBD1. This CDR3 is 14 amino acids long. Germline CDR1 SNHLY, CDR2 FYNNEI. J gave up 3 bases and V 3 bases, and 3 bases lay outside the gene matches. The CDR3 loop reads CASSDLQGDYGYTF. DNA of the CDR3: TGTGCCAGCAGTGATTTACAGGGGGACTATGGCTACACCTTC.

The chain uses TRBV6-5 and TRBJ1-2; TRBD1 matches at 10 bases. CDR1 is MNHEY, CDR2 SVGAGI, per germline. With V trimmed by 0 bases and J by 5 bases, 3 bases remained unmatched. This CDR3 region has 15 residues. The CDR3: CASSYSRQGAYGYTF. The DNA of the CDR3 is TGTGCCAGCAGTTACTCGAGACAGGGGGCGTATGGCTACACCTTC.

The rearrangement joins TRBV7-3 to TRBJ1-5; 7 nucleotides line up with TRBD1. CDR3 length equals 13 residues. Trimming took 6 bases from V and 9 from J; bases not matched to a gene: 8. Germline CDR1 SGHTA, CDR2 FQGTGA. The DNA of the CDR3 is TGTGCCAGCAGTCGGGACAGCCTTACGCCCCAGCATTTT. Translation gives CASSRDSLTPQHF.

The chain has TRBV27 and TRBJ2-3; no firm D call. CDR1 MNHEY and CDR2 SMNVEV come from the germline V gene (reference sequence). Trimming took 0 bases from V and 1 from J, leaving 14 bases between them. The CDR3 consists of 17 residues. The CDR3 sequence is CASSLSLGTSRTDTQYF. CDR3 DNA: TGTGCCAGCAGTTTATCTCTAGGCACATCCCGCACAGATACGCAGTATTTT.

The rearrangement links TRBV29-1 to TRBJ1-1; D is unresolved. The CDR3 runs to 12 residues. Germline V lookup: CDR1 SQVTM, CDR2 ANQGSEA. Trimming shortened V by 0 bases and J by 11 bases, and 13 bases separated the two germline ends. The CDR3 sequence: CSVEDMPAWAFF. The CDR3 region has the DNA TGCAGCGTTGAAGATATGCCGGCGTGGGCTTTCTTT.

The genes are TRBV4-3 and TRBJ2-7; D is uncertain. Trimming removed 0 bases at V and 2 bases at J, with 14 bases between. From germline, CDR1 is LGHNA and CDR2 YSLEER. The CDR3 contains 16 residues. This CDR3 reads CASSQESTDRAYEQYF. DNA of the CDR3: TGCGCCAGCAGCCAAGAGAGTACAGATCGGGCCTACGAGCAGTACTTC.

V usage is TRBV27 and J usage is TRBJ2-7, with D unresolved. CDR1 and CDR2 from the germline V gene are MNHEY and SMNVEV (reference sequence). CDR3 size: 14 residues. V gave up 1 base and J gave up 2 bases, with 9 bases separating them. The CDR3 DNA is TGTGCCAGCAGTTTATACTCTGGAACCTACGAGCAGTACTTC. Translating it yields CASSLYSGTYEQYF.

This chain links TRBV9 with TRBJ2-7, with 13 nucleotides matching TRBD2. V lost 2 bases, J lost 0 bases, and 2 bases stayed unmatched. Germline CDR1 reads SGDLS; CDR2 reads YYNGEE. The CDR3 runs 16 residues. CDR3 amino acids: CASSVGTSGDSYEQYF. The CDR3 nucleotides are TGTGCCAGCAGCGTTGGGACTAGCGGGGACTCCTACGAGCAGTACTTC.

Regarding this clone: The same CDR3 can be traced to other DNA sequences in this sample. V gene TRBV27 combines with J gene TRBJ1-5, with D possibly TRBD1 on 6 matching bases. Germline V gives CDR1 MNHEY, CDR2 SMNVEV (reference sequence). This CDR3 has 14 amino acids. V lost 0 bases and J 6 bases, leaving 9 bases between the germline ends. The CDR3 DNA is TGTGCCAGCAGTTTATCGGCAGGGGTTCAGCCCCAGCATTTT. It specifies CASSLSAGVQPQHF.

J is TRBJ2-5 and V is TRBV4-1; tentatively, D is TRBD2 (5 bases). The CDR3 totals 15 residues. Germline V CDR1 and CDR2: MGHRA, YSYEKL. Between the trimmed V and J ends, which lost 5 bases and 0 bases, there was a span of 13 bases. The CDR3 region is CASSGREGYQETQYF. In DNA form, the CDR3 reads TGCGCCAGCAGCGGCCGAGAGGGTTACCAAGAGACCCAGTACTTC.

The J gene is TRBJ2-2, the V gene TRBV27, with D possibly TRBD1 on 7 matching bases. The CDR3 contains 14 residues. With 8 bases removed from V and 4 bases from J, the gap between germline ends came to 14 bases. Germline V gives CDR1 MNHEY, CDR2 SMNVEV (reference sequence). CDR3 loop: CASGPQGGTGELFF. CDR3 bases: TGTGCCAGCGGACCCCAGGGGGGCACCGGGGAGCTGTTTTTT.

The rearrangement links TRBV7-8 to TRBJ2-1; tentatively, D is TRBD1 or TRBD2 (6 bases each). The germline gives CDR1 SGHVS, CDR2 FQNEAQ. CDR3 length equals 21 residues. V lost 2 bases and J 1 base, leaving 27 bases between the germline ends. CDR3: CASSLQPRGWGIGGSYNEQFF. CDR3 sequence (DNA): TGTGCCAGCAGCTTACAGCCCAGGGGTTGGGGTATAGGGGGGTCCTACAATGAGCAGTTCTTC.

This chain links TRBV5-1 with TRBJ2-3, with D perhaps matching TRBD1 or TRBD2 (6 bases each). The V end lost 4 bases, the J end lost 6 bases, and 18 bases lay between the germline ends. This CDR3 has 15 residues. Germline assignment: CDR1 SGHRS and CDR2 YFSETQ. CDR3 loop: CASSQGTASGDTQYF. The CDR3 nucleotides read TGCGCCAGCAGCCAGGGGACTGCCTCAGGCGATACGCAGTATTTT.